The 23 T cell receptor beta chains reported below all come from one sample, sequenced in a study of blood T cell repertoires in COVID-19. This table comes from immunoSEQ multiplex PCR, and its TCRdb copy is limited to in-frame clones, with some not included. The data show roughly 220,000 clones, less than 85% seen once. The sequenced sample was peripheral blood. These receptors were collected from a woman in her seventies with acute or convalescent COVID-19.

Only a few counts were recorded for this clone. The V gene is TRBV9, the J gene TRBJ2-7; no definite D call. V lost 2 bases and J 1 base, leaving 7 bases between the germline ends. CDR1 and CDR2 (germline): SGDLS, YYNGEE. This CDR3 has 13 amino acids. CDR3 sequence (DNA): TGTGCCAGCAGCGTTGGCTTTTCCTACGAGCAGTACTTC. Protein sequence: CASSVGFSYEQYF. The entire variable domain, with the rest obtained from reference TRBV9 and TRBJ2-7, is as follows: DSGVTQTPKHLITATGQRVTLRCSPRSGDLSVYWYQQSLDQGLQFLIQYYNGEERAKGNILERFSAQQFPDLHSELNLSSLELGDSALYFCASSVGFSYEQYFGPGTRLTVT.

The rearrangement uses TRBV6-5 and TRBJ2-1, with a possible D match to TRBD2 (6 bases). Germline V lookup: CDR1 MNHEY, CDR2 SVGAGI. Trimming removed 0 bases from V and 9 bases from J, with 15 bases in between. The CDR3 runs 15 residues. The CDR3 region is CASSYSGLLGSEQFF. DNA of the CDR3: TGTGCCAGCAGTTACTCGGGACTCCTGGGTAGTGAGCAGTTCTTC.

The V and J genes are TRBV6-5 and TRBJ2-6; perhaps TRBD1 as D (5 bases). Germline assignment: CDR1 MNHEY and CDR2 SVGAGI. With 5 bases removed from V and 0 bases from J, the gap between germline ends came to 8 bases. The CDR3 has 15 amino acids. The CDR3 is CASSRQSSGANVLTF. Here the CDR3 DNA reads TGTGCCAGCAGTAGACAGAGCTCTGGGGCCAACGTCCTGACTTTC.

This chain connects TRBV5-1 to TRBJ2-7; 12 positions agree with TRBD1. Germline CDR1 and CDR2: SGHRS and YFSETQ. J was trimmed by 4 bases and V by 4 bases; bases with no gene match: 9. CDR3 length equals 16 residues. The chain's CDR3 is CASSRTPGQGAYEQYF. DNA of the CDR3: TGCGCCAGCAGCCGAACTCCGGGACAGGGGGCTTACGAGCAGTACTTC. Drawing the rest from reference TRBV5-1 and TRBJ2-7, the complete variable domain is KAGVTQTPRYLIKTRGQQVTLSCSPISGHRSVSWYQQTPGQGLQFLFEYFSETQRNKGNFPGRFSGRQFSNSRSEMNVSTLELGDSALYLCASSRTPGQGAYEQYFGPGTRLTVT.

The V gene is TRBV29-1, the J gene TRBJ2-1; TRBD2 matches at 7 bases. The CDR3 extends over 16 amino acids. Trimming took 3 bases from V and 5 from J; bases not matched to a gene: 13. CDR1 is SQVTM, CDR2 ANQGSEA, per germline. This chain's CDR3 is CSVDLQRGLINNEQFF. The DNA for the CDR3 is TGCAGCGTTGATCTCCAGCGGGGCCTAATCAACAATGAGCAGTTCTTC.

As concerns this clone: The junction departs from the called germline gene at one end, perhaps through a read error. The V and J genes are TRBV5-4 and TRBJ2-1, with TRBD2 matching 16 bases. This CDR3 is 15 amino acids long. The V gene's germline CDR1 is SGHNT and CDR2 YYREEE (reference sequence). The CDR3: CASRLDGTSGRALFF. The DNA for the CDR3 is TGTGCCAGCAGATTGGATGGGACTAGCGGGAGGGCCCTGTTCTTC.

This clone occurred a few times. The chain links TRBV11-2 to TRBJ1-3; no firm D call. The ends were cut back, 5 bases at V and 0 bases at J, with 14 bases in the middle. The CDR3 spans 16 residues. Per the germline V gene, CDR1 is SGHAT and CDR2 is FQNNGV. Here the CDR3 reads CASSPRFGVSGNTIYF. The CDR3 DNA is TGTGCCAGCAGCCCCCGCTTCGGTGTCTCTGGAAACACCATATATTTT.

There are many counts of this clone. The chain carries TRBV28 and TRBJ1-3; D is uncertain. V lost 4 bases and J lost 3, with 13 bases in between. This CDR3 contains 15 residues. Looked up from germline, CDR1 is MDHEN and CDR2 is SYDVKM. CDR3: CASSSPGEGGNTIYF. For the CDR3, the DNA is TGTGCCAGCAGTTCCCCCGGGGAAGGTGGAAACACCATATATTTT.

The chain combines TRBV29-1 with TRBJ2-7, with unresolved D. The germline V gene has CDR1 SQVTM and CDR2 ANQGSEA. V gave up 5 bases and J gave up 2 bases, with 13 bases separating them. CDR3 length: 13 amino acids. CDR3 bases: TGCAGCGTTCTCGAGGATGTCGCCTACGAGCAGTACTTC. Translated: CSVLEDVAYEQYF.

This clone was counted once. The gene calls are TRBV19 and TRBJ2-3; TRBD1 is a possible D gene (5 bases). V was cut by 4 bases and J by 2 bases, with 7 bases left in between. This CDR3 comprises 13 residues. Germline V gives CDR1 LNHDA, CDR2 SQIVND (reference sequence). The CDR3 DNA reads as TGTGCCAGTAGTAGCGGACACACAGATACGCAGTATTTT. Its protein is CASSSGHTDTQYF.

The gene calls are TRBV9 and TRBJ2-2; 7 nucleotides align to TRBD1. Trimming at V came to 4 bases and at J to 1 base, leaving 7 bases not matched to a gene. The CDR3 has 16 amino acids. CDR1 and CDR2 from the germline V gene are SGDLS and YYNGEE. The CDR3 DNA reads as TGTGCCAGCAGCCCCAGGACAGGAAAGAACACCGGGGAGCTGTTTTTT. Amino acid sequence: CASSPRTGKNTGELFF.

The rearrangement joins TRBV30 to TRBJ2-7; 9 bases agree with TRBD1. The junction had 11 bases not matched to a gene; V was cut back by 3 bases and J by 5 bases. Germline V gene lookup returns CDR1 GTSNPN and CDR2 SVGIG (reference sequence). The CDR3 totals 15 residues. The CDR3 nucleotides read TGTGCCTGGAGACCGCGGGACAGGGCCTTCGACGAGCAGTACTTC. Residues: CAWRPRDRAFDEQYF.

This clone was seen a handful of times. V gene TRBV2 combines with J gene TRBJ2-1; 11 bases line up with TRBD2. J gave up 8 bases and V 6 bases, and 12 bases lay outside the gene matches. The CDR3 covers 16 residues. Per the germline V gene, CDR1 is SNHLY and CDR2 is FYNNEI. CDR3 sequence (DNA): TGTGCCAGCAGATTAGGACTAGCGGGTCTCTCGGATGAGCAGTTCTTC. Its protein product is CASRLGLAGLSDEQFF.

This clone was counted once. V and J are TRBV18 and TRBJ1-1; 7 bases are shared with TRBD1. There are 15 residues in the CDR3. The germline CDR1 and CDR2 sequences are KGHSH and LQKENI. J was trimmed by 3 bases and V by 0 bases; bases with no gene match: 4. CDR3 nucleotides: TGTGCCAGCTCACCACCAGGGGGCGGGTACACTGAAGCTTTCTTT. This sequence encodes CASSPPGGGYTEAFF.

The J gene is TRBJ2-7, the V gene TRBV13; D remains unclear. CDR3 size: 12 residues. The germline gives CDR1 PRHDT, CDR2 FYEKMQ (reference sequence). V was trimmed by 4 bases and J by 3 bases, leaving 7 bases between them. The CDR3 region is CASSSRDYEQYF. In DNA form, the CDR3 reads TGTGCCAGCAGCTCTAGAGACTACGAGCAGTACTTC.

Here the CDR3 reads CASSPRQGVNYGYTF. CDR3 nucleotide sequence: TGTGCCAGCAGCCCCCGGCAGGGGGTTAACTATGGCTACACCTTC. The chain joins TRBV6-4 to TRBJ1-2; 7 bases fit TRBD1. V lost 6 bases, J lost 1 base, and 8 bases stayed unmatched. Germline loops: CDR1 MRHNA, CDR2 SNTAGT. This CDR3 is built from 15 residues.

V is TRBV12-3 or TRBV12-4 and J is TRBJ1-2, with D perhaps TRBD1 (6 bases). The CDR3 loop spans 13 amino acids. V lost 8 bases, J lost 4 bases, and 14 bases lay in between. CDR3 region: CASRTTGGYGYTF. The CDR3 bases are TGTGCCAGCCGTACGACAGGCGGCTATGGCTACACCTTC.

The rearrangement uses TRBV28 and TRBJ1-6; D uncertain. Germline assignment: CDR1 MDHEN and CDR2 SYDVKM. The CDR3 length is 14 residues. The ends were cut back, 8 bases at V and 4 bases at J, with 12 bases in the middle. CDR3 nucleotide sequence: TGTGCCAGCTTTCCGAGCGGTTATAATTCACCCCTCCACTTT. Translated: CASFPSGYNSPLHF.

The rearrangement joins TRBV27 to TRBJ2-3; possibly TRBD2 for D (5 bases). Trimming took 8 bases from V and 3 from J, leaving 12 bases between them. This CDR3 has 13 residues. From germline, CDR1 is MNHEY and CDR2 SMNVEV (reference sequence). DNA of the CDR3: TGTGCCAGCGGAGGATGGAGAACAGATACGCAGTATTTT. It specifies CASGGWRTDTQYF.

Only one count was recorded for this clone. CDR3 sequence: CASSQDLRGNQPQHF. As DNA, the CDR3 is TGTGCCAGCAGCCAAGATCTGAGGGGCAATCAGCCCCAGCATTTT. The genes are TRBV3-1 (or the pseudogene TRBV3-2) and TRBJ1-5; D uncertain. The CDR3 has 15 amino acids. Germline V gene lookup returns CDR1 LGHDT and CDR2 YNNKEL (reference sequence). Trimming shortened V by 0 bases and J by 2 bases, and 8 bases separated the two germline ends.

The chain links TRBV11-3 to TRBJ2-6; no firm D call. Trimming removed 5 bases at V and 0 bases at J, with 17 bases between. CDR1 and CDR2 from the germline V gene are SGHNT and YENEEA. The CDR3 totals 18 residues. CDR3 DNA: TGTGCCAGCAGCCCAGGTGTGGGCCGCATCTCTGGGGCCAACGTCCTGACTTTC. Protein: CASSPGVGRISGANVLTF.

CDR3 amino acids: CASSFWSYGYTF. CDR3 sequence (DNA): TGTGCCAGCAGCTTTTGGAGCTATGGCTACACCTTC. The genes are TRBV5-6 and TRBJ1-2, with unresolved D. V was cut by 2 bases and J by 4 bases, with 6 bases left in between. Germline V lookup: CDR1 SGHDT, CDR2 YYEEEE. This CDR3 spans 12 amino acids.

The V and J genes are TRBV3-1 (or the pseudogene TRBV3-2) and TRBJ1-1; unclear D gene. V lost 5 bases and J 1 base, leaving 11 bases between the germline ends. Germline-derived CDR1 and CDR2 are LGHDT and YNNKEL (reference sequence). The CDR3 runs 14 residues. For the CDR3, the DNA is TGTGCCAGCAGCTATAGTGTAAAGAACACTGAAGCTTTCTTT. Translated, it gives CASSYSVKNTEAFF.